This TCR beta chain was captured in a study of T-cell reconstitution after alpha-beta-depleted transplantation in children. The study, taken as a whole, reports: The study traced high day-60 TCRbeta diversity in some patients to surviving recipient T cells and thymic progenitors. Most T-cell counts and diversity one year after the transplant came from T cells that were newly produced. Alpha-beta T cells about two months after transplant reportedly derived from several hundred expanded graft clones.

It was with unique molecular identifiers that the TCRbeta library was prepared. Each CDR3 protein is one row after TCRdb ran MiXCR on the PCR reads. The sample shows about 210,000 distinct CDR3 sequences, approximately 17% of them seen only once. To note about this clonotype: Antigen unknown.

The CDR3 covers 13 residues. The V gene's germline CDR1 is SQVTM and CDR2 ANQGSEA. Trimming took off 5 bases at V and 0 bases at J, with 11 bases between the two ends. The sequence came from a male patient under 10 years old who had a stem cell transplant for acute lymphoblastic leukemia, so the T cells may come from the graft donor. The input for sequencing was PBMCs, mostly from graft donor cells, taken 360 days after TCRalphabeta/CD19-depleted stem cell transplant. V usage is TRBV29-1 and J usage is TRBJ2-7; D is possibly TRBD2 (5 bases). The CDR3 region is CSVRSTSSYEQYF. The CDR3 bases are TGCAGCGTTAGGTCCACTAGCTCCTACGAGCAGTACTTC.